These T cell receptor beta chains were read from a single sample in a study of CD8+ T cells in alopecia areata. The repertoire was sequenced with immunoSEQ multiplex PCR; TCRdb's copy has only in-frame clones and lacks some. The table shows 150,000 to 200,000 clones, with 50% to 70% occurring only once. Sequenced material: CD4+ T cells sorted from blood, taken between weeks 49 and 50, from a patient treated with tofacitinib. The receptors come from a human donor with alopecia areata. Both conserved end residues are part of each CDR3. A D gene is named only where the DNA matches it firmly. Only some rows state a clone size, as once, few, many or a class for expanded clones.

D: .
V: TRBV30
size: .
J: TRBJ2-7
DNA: TGTGCCTGGAATGAGGGGAGCTCCTACGAGCAGTACTTC
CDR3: CAWNEGSSYEQYF

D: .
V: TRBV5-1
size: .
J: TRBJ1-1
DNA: TGCGCCAGCAGCTTGATTTACGGTGAAGCTTTCTTT
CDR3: CASSLIYGEAFF

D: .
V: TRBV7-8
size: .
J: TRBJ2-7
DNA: TGTGCCAGCAGCTTAGGAGGGCCCAGGGGTCTCTCCTACGAGCAGTACTTC
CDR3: CASSLGGPRGLSYEQYF

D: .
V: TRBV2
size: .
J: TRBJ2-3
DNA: TGTGCCAGCGAGGAATTAAGCACAGATACGCAGTATTTT
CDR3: CASEELSTDTQYF

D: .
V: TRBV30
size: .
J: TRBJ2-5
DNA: TGTGCCTGGAGTGTAGCTCGAGAGACCCAGTACTTC
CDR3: CAWSVARETQYF

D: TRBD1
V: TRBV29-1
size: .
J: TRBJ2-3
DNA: TGCAGCGTTGAGTCTGGGACAGGGTACACAGATACGCAGTATTTT
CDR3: CSVESGTGYTDTQYF

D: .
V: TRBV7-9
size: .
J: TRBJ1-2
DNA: TGTGCCAGCAGCTTAACGACCGTAGAAGCTAACTATGGCTACACCTTC
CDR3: CASSLTTVEANYGYTF

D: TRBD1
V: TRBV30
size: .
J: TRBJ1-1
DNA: TGTGCAAGAACTGGACAGGGGAACACTGAAGCTTTCTTT
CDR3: CARTGQGNTEAFF

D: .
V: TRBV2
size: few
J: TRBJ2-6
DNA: TGTGCCAGCAGCCCAAACCGGGGGTCTGGGGCCAACGTCCTGACTTTC
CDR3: CASSPNRGSGANVLTF

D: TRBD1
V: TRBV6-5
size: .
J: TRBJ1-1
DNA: TGTGCCAGCAGTTACGGGACAGCTAGGAACACTGAAGCTTTCTTT
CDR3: CASSYGTARNTEAFF

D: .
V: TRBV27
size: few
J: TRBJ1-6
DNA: TGTGCCAGCAGTGCAGGGCATAATTCACCCCTCCACTTT
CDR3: CASSAGHNSPLHF

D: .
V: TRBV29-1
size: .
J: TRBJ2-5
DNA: TGCAGCCTCAGACGGGATCCGGAGACCCAGTACTTC
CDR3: CSLRRDPETQYF

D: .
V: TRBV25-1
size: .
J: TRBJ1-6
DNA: TGTGCCAGCAGTGAATCTCGGAATTCACCCCTCCACTTT
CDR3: CASSESRNSPLHF

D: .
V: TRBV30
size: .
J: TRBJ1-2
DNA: TGTGCCTGGAGTGTGGTCCGCCGCGTGGGTGGCTACACCTTC
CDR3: CAWSVVRRVGGYTF

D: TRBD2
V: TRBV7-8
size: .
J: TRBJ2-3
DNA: TGTGCCAGCAGCAATATGCCTAGCGGGCCCGATACGCAGTATTTT
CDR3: CASSNMPSGPDTQYF

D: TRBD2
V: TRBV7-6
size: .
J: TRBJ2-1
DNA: TGTGCCAGCAGCTTGAATAGGACTAGCGGCTACAATGAGCAGTTCTTC
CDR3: CASSLNRTSGYNEQFF

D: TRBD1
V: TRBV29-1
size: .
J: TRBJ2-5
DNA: TGCAGCGTTGACCTCAGGGGGCAAGAGACCCAGTACTTC
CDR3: CSVDLRGQETQYF

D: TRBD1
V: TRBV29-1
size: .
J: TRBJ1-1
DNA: TGCAGCGCCGCAGGGACAGTTAACACTGAAGCTTTCTTT
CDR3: CSAAGTVNTEAFF

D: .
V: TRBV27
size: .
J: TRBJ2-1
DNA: TGTGCCAGCAGCCCCCCGGGGGATGAGCAGTTCTTC
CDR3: CASSPPGDEQFF

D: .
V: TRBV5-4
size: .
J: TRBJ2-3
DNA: TGTGCCAGCAGCTTGGGCGGGCGGGGAGTCACAGATACGCAGTATTTT
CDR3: CASSLGGRGVTDTQYF

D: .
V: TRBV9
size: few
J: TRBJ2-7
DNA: TGTGCCAGCAGCGTAGGGTCGAGCTCCTACGAGCAGTACTTC
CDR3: CASSVGSSSYEQYF

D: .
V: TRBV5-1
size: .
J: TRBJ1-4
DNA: TGCGCCAGCAGCTTGGACCAGGGGGAAAAACTGTTTTTT
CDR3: CASSLDQGEKLFF

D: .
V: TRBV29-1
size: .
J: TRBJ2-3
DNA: TGCAGCGCCGATGGGGGGTTGACAGATACGCAGTATTTT
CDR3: CSADGGLTDTQYF

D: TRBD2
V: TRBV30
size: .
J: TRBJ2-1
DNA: TGTGCCTGGAGCGGGCTAGCGGGGTCCAATGAGCAGTTCTTC
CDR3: CAWSGLAGSNEQFF

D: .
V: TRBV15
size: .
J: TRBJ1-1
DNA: TGTGCCACCAGCAGACAGGTTACCATGAACACTGAAGCTTTCTTT
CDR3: CATSRQVTMNTEAFF

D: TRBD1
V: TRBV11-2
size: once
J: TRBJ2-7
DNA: TGTGCCAGCAGCTCCCTCGGGACAGCCTCCTACGAGCAGTACTTC
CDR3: CASSSLGTASYEQYF

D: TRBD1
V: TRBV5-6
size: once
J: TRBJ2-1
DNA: TGTGCCAGCAGCTTCGGTCGACAGGGCTACAATGAGCAGTTCTTC
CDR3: CASSFGRQGYNEQFF

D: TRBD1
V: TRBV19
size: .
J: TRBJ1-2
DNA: TGTGCCAGTAGAGAGGGGGCGACGGCCCTCAGTGGCTACACCTTC
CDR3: CASREGATALSGYTF

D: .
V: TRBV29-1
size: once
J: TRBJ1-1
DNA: TGCAGCGTTGTCGGAGAGAGGAACACTGAAGCTTTCTTT
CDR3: CSVVGERNTEAFF

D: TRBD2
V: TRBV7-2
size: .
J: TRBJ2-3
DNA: TGTGCCAGCAGCCGGTGGCTAGCGGGGGCGCCAGGAGCGGATACGCAGTATTTT
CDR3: CASSRWLAGAPGADTQYF

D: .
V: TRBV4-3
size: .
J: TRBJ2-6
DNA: TGCGCCAGCAGCCACGAAACCTCTGGGGCCAACGTCCTGACTTTC
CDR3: CASSHETSGANVLTF

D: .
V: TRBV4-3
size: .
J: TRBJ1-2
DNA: TGCGCCAGCAGCCAAGACGCGGGAACTAACTATGGCTACACCTTC
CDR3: CASSQDAGTNYGYTF

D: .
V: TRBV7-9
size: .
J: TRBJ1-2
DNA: TGTGCCAGCAGCGGTACCACCTCCTATGGCTACACCTTC
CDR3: CASSGTTSYGYTF

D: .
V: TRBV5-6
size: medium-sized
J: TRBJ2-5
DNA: TGTGCCAGCAGCCGCCGGGGGAGAGAGACCCAGTACTTC
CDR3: CASSRRGRETQYF

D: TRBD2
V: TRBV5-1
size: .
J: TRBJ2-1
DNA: TGCGCCAGCAGCGGACTAGCGGGGGGCTACAATGAGCAGTTCTTC
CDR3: CASSGLAGGYNEQFF

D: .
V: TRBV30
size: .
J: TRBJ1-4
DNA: TGTGCCTGGAGTGTACGGGCTAATGAAAAACTGTTTTTT
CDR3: CAWSVRANEKLFF

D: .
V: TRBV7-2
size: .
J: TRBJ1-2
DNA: TGTGCCAGCAGCTCCAGGGGTTCAGGGGAGCGTGGCTACACCTTC
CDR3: CASSSRGSGERGYTF

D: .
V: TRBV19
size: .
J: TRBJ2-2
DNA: TGTGCCAGTAGTAGGGGAGGACAGGACACCGGGGAGCTGTTTTTT
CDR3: CASSRGGQDTGELFF

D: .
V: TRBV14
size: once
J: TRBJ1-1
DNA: TGTGCCAGCAGGGGATGGGGGAACACTGAAGCTTTCTTT
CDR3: CASRGWGNTEAFF

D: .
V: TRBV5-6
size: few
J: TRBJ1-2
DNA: TGTGCCAGCATCCCCGCAGTAATCCAGGGGCTCGATGGCTACACCTTC
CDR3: CASIPAVIQGLDGYTF

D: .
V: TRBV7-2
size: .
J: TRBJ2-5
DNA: TGTGCCAGCAGCTTAGTTTTGGGGATCCAAGAGACCCAGTACTTC
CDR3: CASSLVLGIQETQYF

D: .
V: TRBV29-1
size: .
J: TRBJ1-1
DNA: TGCAGCGTAGGAAGCAGGACAGCTGTAAAAGCTTTCTTT
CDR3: CSVGSRTAVKAFF